This T cell receptor beta chain originates from a study of blood T cells in healthy people across ages. Study-level results: CMV infection status of these donors was not known.

Total RNA amounts of at least 6 micrograms were extracted per sample. A second about 7 to 12 cycle PCR used barcoded and J-beta primers. TCRdb analysed the 5' RACE reads with MiXCR anew, one entry per CDR3 protein. In the table there are about 1.5 million distinct CDR3 sequences, approximately 43% of which are singletons. This clonotype was found a few times. Its specificity is unknown. This TCR was recovered from a woman between 18 and 29 years old in good health. The sequenced sample was blood.

The CDR3 sequence: CSASPRTGKHSPLHF. CDR3 in DNA: TGCAGTGCTAGCCCCCGGACAGGGAAGCATTCACCCCTCCACTTT. The chain employs TRBV20-1 and TRBJ1-6; 8 bases are a match to TRBD1. V dropped 3 bases and J dropped 8; count of bases not matched to a gene: 9. This CDR3 is 15 amino acids long. Germline-derived CDR1 and CDR2 are DFQATT and SNEGSKA (reference sequence).